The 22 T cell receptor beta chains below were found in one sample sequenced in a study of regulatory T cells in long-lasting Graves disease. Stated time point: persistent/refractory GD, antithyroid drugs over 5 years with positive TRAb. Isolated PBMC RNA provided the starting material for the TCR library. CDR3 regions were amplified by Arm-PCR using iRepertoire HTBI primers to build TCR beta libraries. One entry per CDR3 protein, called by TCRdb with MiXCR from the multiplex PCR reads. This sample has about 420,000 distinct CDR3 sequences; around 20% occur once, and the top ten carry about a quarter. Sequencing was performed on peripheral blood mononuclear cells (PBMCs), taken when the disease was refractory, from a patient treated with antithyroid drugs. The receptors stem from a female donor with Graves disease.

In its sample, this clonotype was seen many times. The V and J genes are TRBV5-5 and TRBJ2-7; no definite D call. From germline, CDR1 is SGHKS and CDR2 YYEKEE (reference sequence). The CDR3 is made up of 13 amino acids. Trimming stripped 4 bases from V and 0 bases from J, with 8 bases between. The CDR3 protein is CASSNLVSYEQYF. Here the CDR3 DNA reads TGTGCCAGCAGCAACTTAGTCTCCTACGAGCAGTACTTC.

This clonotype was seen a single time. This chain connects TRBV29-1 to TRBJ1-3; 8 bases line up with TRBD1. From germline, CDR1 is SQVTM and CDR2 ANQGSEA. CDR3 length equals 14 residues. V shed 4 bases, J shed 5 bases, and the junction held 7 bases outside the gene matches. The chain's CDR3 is CSVGLGQVRNTIYF. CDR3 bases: TGCAGCGTTGGCCTGGGACAGGTGAGAAACACCATATATTTT.

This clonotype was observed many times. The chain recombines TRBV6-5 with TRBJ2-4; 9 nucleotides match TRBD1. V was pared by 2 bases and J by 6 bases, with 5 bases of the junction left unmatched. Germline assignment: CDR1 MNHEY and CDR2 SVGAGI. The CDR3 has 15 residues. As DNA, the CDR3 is TGTGCCAGCAGTTACGGGACAGGGCTTTTAAACATTCAGTACTTC. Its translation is CASSYGTGLLNIQYF.

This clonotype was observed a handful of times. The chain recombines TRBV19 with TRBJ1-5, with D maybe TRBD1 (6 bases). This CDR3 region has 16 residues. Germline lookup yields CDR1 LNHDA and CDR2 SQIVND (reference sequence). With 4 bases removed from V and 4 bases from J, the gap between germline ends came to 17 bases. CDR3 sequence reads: CASSTTGTGSNQPQHF. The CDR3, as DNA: TGTGCCAGTAGTACCACAGGCACAGGGTCAAATCAGCCCCAGCATTTT.

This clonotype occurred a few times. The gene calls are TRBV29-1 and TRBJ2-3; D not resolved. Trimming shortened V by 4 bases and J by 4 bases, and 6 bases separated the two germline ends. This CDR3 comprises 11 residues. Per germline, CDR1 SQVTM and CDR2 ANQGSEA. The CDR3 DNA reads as TGCAGCGTTGTCCCCTCAGATACGCAGTATTTT. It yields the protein CSVVPSDTQYF.

The CDR3 sequence: CASSRRQILNEQFF. For the CDR3, the DNA is TGTGCCAGCAGCCGAAGACAAATTTTGAATGAGCAGTTCTTC. V is TRBV7-2 and J is TRBJ2-1; D not certain. Trimming removed 5 bases at V and 7 bases at J, with 15 bases between. CDR3 length equals 14 residues. From germline, CDR1 is SGHTA and CDR2 FQGNSA.

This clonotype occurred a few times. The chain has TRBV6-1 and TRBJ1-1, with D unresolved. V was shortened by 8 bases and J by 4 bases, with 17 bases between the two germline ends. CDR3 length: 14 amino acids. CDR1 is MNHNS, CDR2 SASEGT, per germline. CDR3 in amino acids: CASEPLGRSTEAFF. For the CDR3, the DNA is TGTGCCAGCGAGCCGTTAGGCAGAAGCACTGAAGCTTTCTTT.

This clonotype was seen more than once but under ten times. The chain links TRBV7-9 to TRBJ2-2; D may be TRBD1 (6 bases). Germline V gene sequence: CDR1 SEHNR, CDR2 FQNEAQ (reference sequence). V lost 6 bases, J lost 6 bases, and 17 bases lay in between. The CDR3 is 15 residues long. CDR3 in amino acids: CASRARTAESGELFF. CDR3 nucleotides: TGTGCCAGCAGGGCCCGGACAGCGGAGTCCGGGGAGCTGTTTTTT.

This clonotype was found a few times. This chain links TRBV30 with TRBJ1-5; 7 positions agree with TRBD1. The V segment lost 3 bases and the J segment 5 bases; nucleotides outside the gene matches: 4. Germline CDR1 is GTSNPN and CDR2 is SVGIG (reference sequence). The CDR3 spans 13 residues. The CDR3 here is CAWRGTDDQPQHF. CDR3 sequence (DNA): TGTGCCTGGAGGGGGACAGACGATCAGCCCCAGCATTTT. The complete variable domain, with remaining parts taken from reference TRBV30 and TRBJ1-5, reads SQTIHQWPATLVQPVGSPLSLECTVEGTSNPNLYWYRQAAGRGLQLLFYSVGIGQISSEVPQNLSASRPQDRQFILSSKKLLLSDSGFYLCAWRGTDDQPQHFGDGTRLSIL.

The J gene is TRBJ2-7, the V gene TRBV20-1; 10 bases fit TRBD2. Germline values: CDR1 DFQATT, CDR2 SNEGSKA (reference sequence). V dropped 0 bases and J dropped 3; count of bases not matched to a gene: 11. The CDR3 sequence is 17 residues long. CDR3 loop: CSARDWLAGDTYYEQYF. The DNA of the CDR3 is TGCAGTGCTAGAGATTGGCTAGCGGGAGATACCTACTACGAGCAGTACTTC.

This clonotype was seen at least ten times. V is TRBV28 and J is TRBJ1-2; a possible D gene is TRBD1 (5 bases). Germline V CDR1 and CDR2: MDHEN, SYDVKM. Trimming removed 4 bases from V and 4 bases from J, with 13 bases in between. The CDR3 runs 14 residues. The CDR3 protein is CASSSQGLRYGYTF. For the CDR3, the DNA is TGTGCCAGCAGTTCTCAGGGTCTTCGCTATGGCTACACCTTC.

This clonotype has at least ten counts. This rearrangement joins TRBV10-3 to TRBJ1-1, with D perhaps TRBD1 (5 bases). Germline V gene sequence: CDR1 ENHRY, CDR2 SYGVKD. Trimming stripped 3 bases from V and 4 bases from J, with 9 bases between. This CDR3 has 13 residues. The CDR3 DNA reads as TGTGCCATCAGTGATCGGGGGGGCACTGAAGCTTTCTTT. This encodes CAISDRGGTEAFF.

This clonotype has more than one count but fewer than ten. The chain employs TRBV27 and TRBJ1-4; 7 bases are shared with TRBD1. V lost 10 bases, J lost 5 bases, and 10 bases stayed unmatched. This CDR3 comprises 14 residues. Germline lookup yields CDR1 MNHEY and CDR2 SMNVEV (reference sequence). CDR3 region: CATRKDRLNEKLFF. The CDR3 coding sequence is TGTGCCACCAGAAAGGACAGGTTAAATGAAAAACTGTTTTTT.

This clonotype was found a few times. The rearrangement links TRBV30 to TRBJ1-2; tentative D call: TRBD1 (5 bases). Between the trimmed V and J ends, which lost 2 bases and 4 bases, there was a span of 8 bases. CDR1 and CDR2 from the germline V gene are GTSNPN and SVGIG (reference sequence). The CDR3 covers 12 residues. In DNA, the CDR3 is TGTGCCTGGAGTAGGGGAAGCTATGGCTACACCTTC. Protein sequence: CAWSRGSYGYTF. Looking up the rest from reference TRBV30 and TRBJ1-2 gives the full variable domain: SQTIHQWPATLVQPVGSPLSLECTVEGTSNPNLYWYRQAAGRGLQLLFYSVGIGQISSEVPQNLSASRPQDRQFILSSKKLLLSDSGFYLCAWSRGSYGYTFGSGTRLTVV.

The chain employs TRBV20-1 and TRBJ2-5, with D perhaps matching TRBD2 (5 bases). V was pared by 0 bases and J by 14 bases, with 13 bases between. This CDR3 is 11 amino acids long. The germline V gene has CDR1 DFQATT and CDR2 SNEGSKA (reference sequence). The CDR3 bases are TGCAGTGCTAGAGAAGAGCCCGGGAATTACTTC. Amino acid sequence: CSAREEPGNYF.

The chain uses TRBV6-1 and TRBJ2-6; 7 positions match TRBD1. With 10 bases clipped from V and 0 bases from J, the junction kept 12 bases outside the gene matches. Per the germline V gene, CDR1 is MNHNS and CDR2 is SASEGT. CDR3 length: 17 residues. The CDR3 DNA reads TGTGCCATCAACATGGAGACAGGGTCCTCTGGGGCCAACGTCCTGACTTTC. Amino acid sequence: CAINMETGSSGANVLTF.

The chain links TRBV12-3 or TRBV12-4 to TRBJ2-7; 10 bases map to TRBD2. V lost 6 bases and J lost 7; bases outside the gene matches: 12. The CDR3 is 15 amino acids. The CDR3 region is CASSRKASGSREQYF. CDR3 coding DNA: TGTGCCAGCAGCCGGAAGGCTAGCGGGAGTCGGGAGCAGTACTTC.

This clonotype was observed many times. The CDR3 nucleotides read TGTGCCAGCGGGACCGGGACAGGGGTTTCCTATGGCTACACCTTC. The encoded protein is CASGTGTGVSYGYTF. The chain combines TRBV7-3 with TRBJ1-2; 10 bases are a match to TRBD1. The V and J ends lost 8 bases and 4 bases, in that order; junction bases with no gene match: 10. Germline loops: CDR1 SGHTA, CDR2 FQGTGA. The CDR3 covers 15 residues. The complete variable domain, with remaining parts taken from reference TRBV7-3 and TRBJ1-2, reads GAGVSQTPSNKVTEKGKYVELRCDPISGHTALYWYRQSLGQGPEFLIYFQGTGAADDSGLPNDRFFAVRPEGSVSTLKIQRTERGDSAVYLCASGTGTGVSYGYTFGSGTRLTVV.

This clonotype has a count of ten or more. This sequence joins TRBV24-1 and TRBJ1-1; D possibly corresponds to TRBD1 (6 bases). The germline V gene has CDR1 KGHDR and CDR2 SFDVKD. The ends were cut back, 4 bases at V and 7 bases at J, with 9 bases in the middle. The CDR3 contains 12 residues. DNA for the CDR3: TGTGCCACCAGTGACAAACAGGGTGAAGCTTTCTTT. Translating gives CATSDKQGEAFF.

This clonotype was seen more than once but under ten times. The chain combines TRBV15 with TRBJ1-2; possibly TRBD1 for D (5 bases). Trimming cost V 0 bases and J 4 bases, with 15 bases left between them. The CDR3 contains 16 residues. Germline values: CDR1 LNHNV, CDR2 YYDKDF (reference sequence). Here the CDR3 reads CATSRDPTGATYGYTF. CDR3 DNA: TGTGCCACCAGCAGAGATCCCACAGGAGCTACCTATGGCTACACCTTC. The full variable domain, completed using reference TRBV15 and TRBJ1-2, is DAMVIQNPRYQVTQFGKPVTLSCSQTLNHNVMYWYQQKSSQAPKLLFHYYDKDFNNEADTPDNFQSRRPNTSFCFLDIRSPGLGDTAMYLCATSRDPTGATYGYTFGSGTRLTVV.

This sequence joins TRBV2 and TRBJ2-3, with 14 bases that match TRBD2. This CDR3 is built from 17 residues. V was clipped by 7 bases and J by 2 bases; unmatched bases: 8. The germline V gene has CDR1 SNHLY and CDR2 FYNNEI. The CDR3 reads CASTGRLAGGNTDTQYF. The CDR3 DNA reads TGTGCCAGCACCGGCCGACTAGCGGGAGGGAACACAGATACGCAGTATTTT.

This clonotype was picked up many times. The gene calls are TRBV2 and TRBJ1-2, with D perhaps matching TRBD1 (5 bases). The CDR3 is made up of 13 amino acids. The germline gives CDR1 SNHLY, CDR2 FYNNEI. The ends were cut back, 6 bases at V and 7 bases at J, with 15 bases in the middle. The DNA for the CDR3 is TGTGCCAGCAGGCCCTCAGGGAGTAGTGGCTACACCTTC. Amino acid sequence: CASRPSGSSGYTF.